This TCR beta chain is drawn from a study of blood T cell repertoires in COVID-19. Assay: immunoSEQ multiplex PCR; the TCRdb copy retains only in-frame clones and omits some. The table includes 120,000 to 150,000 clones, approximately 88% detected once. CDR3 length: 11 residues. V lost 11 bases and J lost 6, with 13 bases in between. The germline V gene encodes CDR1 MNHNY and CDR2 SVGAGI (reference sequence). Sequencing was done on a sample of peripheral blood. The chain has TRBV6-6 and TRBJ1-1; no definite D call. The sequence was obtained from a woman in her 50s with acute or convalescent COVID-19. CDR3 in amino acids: CAAGWEAEAFF. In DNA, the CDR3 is TGTGCCGCAGGTTGGGAGGCTGAAGCTTTCTTT.